What follows is one T cell receptor beta chain and its context. The antigen is not known. V was clipped by 3 bases and J by 5 bases; unmatched bases: 4. This CDR3 has 13 residues. CDR1 SGHRS and CDR2 YFSETQ come from the germline V gene. As to time point: 20-29 weeks after completion of therapy. Sequencing used immunoSEQ multiplex PCR; TCRdb keeps in-frame clones, though not all of them. The table shows approximately 15,000 clones, with 85% to 90% occurring only once. This entry belongs to a study of T cell therapy after organ transplantation. At the level of the study: Expansion used a peptide pool of 30 HLA class I and II CMV epitopes. Two of the ten patients were classed as nonresponders. Blood for the long-term post-therapy sample came 20 to 29 weeks after therapy.

General observations from the study: Both transferred clonotypes and endogenous ones absent from products apparently reconstituted.

The sequencing used CD8+ T cells from blood, collected after autologous CMV-specific T cell therapy. This receptor was taken from a human patient who had received a solid organ transplant and had CMV disease. The graft donor may have contributed some T cells. The chain joins TRBV5-1 to TRBJ1-2; 7 nucleotides line up with TRBD1. CDR3 bases: TGCGCCAGCAGCTCCCGGGACAGATATGGCTACACCTTC. It encodes CASSSRDRYGYTF.